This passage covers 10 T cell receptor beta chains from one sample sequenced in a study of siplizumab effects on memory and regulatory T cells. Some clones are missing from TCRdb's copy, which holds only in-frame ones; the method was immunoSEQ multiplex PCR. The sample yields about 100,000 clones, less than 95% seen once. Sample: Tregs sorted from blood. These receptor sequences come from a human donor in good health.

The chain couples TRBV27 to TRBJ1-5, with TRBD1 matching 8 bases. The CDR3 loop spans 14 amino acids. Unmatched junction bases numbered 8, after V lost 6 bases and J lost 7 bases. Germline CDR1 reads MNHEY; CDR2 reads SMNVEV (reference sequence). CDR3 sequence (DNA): TGTGCCAGCAGGCGGACAGGGAAAGTGCAGCCCCAGCATTTT. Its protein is CASRRTGKVQPQHF.

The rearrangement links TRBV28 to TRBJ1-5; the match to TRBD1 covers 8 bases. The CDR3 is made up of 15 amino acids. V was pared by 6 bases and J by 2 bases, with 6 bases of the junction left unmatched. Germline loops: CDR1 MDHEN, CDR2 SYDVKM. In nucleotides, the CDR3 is TGTGCCAGCAGCTCAGGGGGCGCGGGCAATCAGCCCCAGCATTTT. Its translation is CASSSGGAGNQPQHF. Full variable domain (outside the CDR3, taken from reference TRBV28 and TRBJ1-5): DVKVTQSSRYLVKRTGEKVFLECVQDMDHENMFWYRQDPGLGLRLIYFSYDVKMKEKGDIPEGYSVSREKKERFSLILESASTNQTSMYLCASSSGGAGNQPQHFGDGTRLSIL.

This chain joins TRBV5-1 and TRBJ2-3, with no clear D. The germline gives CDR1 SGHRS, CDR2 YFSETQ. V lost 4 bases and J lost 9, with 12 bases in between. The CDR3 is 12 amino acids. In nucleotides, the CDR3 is TGCGCCAGCAGCCCAGACGCAGTCACGCAGTATTTT. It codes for CASSPDAVTQYF.

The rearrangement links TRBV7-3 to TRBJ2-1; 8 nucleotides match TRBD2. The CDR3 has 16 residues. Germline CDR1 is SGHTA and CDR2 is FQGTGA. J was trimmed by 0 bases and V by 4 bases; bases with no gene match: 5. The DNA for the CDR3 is TGTGCCAGCAGCTCCCGACTAGCGCGCTCCTACAATGAGCAGTTCTTC. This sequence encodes CASSSRLARSYNEQFF. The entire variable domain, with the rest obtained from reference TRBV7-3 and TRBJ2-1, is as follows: GAGVSQTPSNKVTEKGKYVELRCDPISGHTALYWYRQSLGQGPEFLIYFQGTGAADDSGLPNDRFFAVRPEGSVSTLKIQRTERGDSAVYLCASSSRLARSYNEQFFGPGTRLTVL.

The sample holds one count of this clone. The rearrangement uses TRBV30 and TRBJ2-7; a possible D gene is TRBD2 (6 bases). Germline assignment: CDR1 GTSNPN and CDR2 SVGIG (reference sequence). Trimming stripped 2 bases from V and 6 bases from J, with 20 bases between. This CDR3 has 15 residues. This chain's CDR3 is CAWSLGGSTYGEQYF. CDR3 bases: TGTGCCTGGAGTCTGGGGGGAAGTACCTATGGCGAGCAGTACTTC.

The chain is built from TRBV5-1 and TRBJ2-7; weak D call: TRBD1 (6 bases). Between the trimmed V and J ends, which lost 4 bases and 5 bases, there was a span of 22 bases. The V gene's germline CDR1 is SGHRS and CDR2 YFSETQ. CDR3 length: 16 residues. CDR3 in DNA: TGCGCCAGCAGCCCCCCCGGAACAGGGATAGTCGACGAGCAGTACTTC. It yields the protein CASSPPGTGIVDEQYF.

The CDR3 loop is CASSSQLGSWAYEQYF. The CDR3 DNA reads as TGTGCCAGCAGCTCGCAGCTCGGGAGTTGGGCCTACGAGCAGTACTTC. This sequence joins TRBV7-9 and TRBJ2-7; TRBD2 is a possible D gene (6 bases). V was shortened by 4 bases and J by 2 bases, with 18 bases between the two germline ends. The V gene's germline CDR1 is SEHNR and CDR2 FQNEAQ (reference sequence). The CDR3 extends over 16 amino acids.

The CDR3 loop reads CASSLARLRNTGELFF. Here the CDR3 DNA reads TGTGCCAGCAGCTTGGCGAGGCTCCGGAACACCGGGGAGCTGTTTTTT. The chain joins TRBV7-3 to TRBJ2-2; D gene unclear. The CDR3 length is 16 residues. Trimming shortened V by 3 bases and J by 1 base, and 12 bases separated the two germline ends. From germline, CDR1 is SGHTA and CDR2 FQGTGA.

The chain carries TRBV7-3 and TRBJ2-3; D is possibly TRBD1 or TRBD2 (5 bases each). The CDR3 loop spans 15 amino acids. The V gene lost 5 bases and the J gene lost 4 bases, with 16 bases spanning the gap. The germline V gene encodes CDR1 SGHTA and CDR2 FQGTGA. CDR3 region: CASSRGELFADTQYF. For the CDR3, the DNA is TGTGCCAGCAGCCGAGGGGAGCTGTTCGCAGATACGCAGTATTTT.

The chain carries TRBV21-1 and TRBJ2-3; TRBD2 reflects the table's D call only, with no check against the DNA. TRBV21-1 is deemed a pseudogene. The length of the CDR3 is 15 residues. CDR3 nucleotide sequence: TGTGCCAGCAGCAAGTCGCCTTACTGCACAGATACGCAGTATTTT. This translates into CASSKSPYCTDTQYF.